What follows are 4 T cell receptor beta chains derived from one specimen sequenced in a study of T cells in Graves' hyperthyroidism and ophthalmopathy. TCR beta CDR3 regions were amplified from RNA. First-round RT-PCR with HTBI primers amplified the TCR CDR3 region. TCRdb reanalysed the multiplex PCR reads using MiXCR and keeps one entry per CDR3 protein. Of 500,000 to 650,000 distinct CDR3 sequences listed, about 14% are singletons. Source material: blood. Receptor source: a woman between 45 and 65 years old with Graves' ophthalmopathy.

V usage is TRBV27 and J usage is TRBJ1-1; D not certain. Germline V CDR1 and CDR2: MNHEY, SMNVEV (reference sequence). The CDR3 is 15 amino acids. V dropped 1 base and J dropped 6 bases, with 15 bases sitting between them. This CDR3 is CASSLLRQRHSEAFF. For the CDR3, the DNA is TGTGCCAGCAGTTTATTACGTCAGAGGCATTCTGAAGCTTTCTTT.

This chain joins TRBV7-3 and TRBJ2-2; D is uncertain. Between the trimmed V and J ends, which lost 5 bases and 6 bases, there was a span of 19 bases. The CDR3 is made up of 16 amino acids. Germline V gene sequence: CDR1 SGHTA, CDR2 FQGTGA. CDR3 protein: CASSPNAVGRAGELFF. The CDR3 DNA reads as TGTGCCAGCAGCCCCAACGCGGTCGGAAGGGCCGGGGAGCTGTTTTTT.

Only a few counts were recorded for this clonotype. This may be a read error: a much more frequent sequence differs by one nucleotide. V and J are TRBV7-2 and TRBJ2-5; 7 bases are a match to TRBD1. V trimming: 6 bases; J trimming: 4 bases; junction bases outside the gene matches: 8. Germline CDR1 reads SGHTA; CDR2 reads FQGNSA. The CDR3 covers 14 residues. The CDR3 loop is CASSSGGSGETQYF. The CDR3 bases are TGTGCCAGCAGTTCAGGGGGATCAGGAGAGACCCAGTACTTC.

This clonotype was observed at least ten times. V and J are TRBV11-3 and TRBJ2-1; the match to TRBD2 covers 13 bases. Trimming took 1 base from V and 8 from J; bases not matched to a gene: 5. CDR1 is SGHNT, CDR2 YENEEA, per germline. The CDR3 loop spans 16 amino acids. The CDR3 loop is CASSLGGLAGVDEQFF. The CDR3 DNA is TGTGCCAGCAGCTTAGGAGGACTAGCGGGAGTAGATGAGCAGTTCTTC.